This T cell receptor (beta chain) was sequenced in a study of cytomegalovirus exposure and HLA in healthy donors. Study-wide context: In an earlier analysis, around 120 million unique TCR beta sequences were found from 150 million to 200 million T cells. The study's findings and limits: Reported performance of the classifier showed diagnosis of cytomegalovirus status with high specificity and sensitivity. Overall, around 160 TCR beta chains were annotated as cytomegalovirus-associated.

PCR primers comprised 60 Vbeta and 13 Jbeta primers. Here immunoSEQ multiplex PCR was the method, and the copy in TCRdb shows in-frame clones only, minus some. This sample yields about 220,000 clones, of which approximately 70% are seen a single time; approximately 1.9% belongs to the top ten. About this clone itself: The antigen is not known.

Each of the donors was a healthy bone marrow donor. Sequenced sample: PBMCs. This clonotype was obtained from a woman aged 30 to 39 in good health and CMV-seronegative.

Here the CDR3 DNA reads TGTGCCAGCAGCCAATCTCCGGACAGAGATGAAAAACTGTTTTTT. It yields the protein CASSQSPDRDEKLFF. The V gene is TRBV16, the J gene TRBJ1-4; tentative D call: TRBD1 (6 bases). CDR3 size: 15 residues. Trimming took off 0 bases at V and 6 bases at J, with 11 bases between the two ends. Germline CDR1 and CDR2: KGHSY and FQNENV.